This TCR beta chain was observed in a study of cytomegalovirus exposure and HLA in healthy donors. The primer mix had 60 Vbeta and 13 Jbeta primers. Data came from immunoSEQ multiplex PCR; TCRdb stores just in-frame clones and leaves some out. The sample lists 100,000 to 150,000 clones, around 80% occurring once. Study-level findings and limits: A list of about 160 TCR beta chains associated with cytomegalovirus was given.

A remark on this clone: The antigen remains unidentified.

Trimming shortened V by 5 bases and J by 6 bases, and 9 bases separated the two germline ends. CDR3 length: 11 residues. Germline-derived CDR1 and CDR2 are SGHNT and YYREEE (reference sequence). The chain is built from TRBV5-4 and TRBJ2-7, with D possibly TRBD2 on 6 matching bases. The receptor's source is a man aged 25 to 40 in good health and CMV-seronegative. The sample comprised PBMCs. DNA of the CDR3: TGTGCCAGCAGTTGGGGGGTCGAGCAGTACTTC. It is translated as CASSWGVEQYF. The full variable domain, completed using reference TRBV5-4 and TRBJ2-7, is ETGVTQSPTHLIKTRGQQVTLRCSSQSGHNTVSWYQQALGQGPQFIFQYYREEENGRGNFPPRFSGLQFPNYSSELNVNALELDDSALYLCASSWGVEQYFGPGTRLTVT.